Each of the 9 T cell receptor beta chains below was sequenced from the same sample in a study of response to subunit inactivated influenza vaccine. TCRdb recomputed calls from the RT-PCR reads with MiXCR, one row per CDR3 protein. The top ten clones hold around a tenth of a sample with hundreds of thousands of distinct CDR3 sequences, around a sixth of them seen once. Here the sequenced sample was PBMCs from blood, taken about 13 days after vaccination. These TCRs come from a man aged 50-59 years who received an inactivated influenza vaccine.

This clonotype was found many times. The chain carries TRBV6-1 and TRBJ1-2; 8 nucleotides line up with TRBD1. Trimming removed 4 bases from V and 4 bases from J; junction bases left unmatched: 5. Germline V gives CDR1 MNHNS, CDR2 SASEGT. The CDR3 is 14 amino acids. In DNA, the CDR3 is TGTGCCAGCAGTGCCAGAGGACAGGGCTATGGCTACACCTTC. Translated: CASSARGQGYGYTF.

This clonotype was seen ten or more times. This sequence joins TRBV7-8 and TRBJ2-5; D uncertain. The CDR3 extends over 12 amino acids. Trimming took 6 bases from V and 0 from J, leaving 5 bases between them. Germline CDR1 is SGHVS and CDR2 is FQNEAQ. DNA of the CDR3: TGTGCCAGCAGTAGATACCAAGAGACCCAGTACTTC. Its protein product is CASSRYQETQYF.

This clonotype was counted between two and nine times. The V call is TRBV6-5, the J call TRBJ1-5; TRBD1 aligns across 11 bases. V shed 4 bases and J 7 bases; nucleotides not matched to a gene: 9. The CDR3 contains 16 residues. Looked up from germline, CDR1 is MNHEY and CDR2 is SVGAGI. CDR3 sequence: CASSLSGTGGGQPQHF. The CDR3 nucleotides read TGTGCCAGCAGTTTGTCCGGGACAGGGGGTGGCCAGCCCCAGCATTTT.

The CDR3 spells CASSYSNSNQPQHF. CDR3 in DNA: TGTGCCAGCAGTTACTCGAATAGCAATCAGCCCCAGCATTTT. The V and J genes are TRBV6-5 and TRBJ1-5; D unclear. V gave up 0 bases and J gave up 0 bases, with 3 bases separating them. The CDR3 runs to 14 residues. The germline V gene encodes CDR1 MNHEY and CDR2 SVGAGI.

This clonotype was detected a few times. The chain joins TRBV11-1 to TRBJ2-1, with D hard to call. Trimming pared 4 bases from V and 9 bases from J, leaving 10 bases between. CDR1 is SGHAT and CDR2 is FQDESV in the germline V gene (reference sequence). The length of the CDR3 is 12 residues. DNA for the CDR3: TGTGCCAGCAGCTCGTTGTTGGGTGAGCAGTTCTTC. Translating gives CASSSLLGEQFF.

This clonotype appeared a few times. The junction shows a germline mismatch at one end, possibly a read error. This sequence joins TRBV7-2 and TRBJ2-1; TRBD2 aligns across 10 bases. Per the germline V gene, CDR1 is SGHTA and CDR2 is FQGNSA. The CDR3 spans 15 residues. For the CDR3, the DNA is TGTGCCAGCAGGTTAGCGGGAGGTTCCTACAATGAGCAGTTCTTC. This codes for CASRLAGGSYNEQFF. The full variable domain, in which reference TRBV7-2 and TRBJ2-1 provide the parts outside the CDR3, is GAGVSQSPSNKVTEKGKDVELRCDPISGHTALYWYRQSLGQGLEFLIYFQGNSAPDKSGLPSDRFSAERTGGSVSTLTIQRTQQEDSAVYLCASRLAGGSYNEQFFGPGTRLTVL.

This clonotype was picked up a small number of times. V gene TRBV15 combines with J gene TRBJ2-1; D gene uncertain. Germline CDR1 is LNHNV and CDR2 is YYDKDF (reference sequence). V was cut by 3 bases and J by 5 bases, with 11 bases left in between. The CDR3 runs 14 residues. The DNA for the CDR3 is TGTGCCACCAGCAGTATCAAGAAACACAATGAGCAGTTCTTC. Translating gives CATSSIKKHNEQFF.

The rearrangement links TRBV9 to TRBJ2-1; D not certain. The CDR3 covers 17 residues. Trimming removed 4 bases from V and 0 bases from J, with 17 bases in between. CDR1 is SGDLS and CDR2 is YYNGEE in the germline V gene. The CDR3 loop reads CASSPHKAGRSYNEQFF. DNA of the CDR3: TGTGCCAGCAGCCCTCATAAGGCAGGCCGCTCCTACAATGAGCAGTTCTTC.

The rearrangement uses TRBV6-2 or TRBV6-3 and TRBJ2-3; 7 bases map to TRBD2. With 6 bases clipped from V and 0 bases from J, the junction kept 6 bases outside the gene matches. Germline V lookup: CDR1 MNHEY, CDR2 SVGEGT. The CDR3 consists of 15 residues. The CDR3 spells CASRPLAISTDTQYF. In nucleotides, the CDR3 is TGTGCCAGCAGGCCACTAGCGATAAGCACAGATACGCAGTATTTT.